Below, 26 T cell receptor beta chains from the same sample are listed, as sequenced in a study of beta chain features in type 1 diabetes. Since all of the isolated RNA was reverse transcribed, expressed TCRB transcripts were what got sequenced. Here immunoSEQ multiplex PCR was the method, and the copy in TCRdb shows in-frame clones only, minus some. The sample gives around 300,000 clones, about 11% of which show up once; just over 0.015% is in the top ten. Material: naive CD4+ T cells from blood. These receptors all come from a young woman in good health.

The sample holds a few counts of this clone. Other nucleotide sequences in the sample specify the same CDR3. J is TRBJ2-4 and V is TRBV13; maybe TRBD1 (6 bases). From germline, CDR1 is PRHDT and CDR2 FYEKMQ (reference sequence). The CDR3 sequence is 15 residues long. V was shortened by 5 bases and J by 4 bases, with 15 bases between the two germline ends. The CDR3 loop reads CASSPQGEAKNIQYF. As DNA, the CDR3 is TGTGCCAGCAGCCCACAGGGAGAAGCTAAAAACATTCAGTACTTC. Drawing the rest from reference TRBV13 and TRBJ2-4, the complete variable domain is AAGVIQSPRHLIKEKRETATLKCYPIPRHDTVYWYQQGPGQDPQFLISFYEKMQSDKGSIPDRFSAQQFSDYHSELNMSSLELGDSALYFCASSPQGEAKNIQYFGAGTRLSVL.

This clone has just a few counts. V usage is TRBV18 and J usage is TRBJ2-7; a weak D match, TRBD1 (8 bases). This CDR3 spans 15 amino acids. Germline assignment: CDR1 KGHSH and CDR2 LQKENI. V lost 3 bases and J 4 bases, leaving 16 bases between the germline ends. Here the CDR3 reads CASSPARGREYEQYF. CDR3 bases: TGTGCCAGCTCACCGGCCAGGGGGCGGGAGTACGAGCAGTACTTC.

This clone occurred a few times. The J gene is TRBJ2-3, the V gene TRBV5-4; 7 bases match TRBD2. The CDR3 runs 14 residues. Per the germline V gene, CDR1 is SGHNT and CDR2 is YYREEE (reference sequence). V shed 2 bases and J 4 bases; nucleotides not matched to a gene: 4. In nucleotides, the CDR3 is TGTGCCAGCAGCTTTGGCAGCGGGGCAGATACGCAGTATTTT. It encodes CASSFGSGADTQYF.

This clone was picked up a small number of times. The chain links TRBV4-3 to TRBJ2-1; 13 nucleotides match TRBD2. J was trimmed by 5 bases and V by 1 base; bases with no gene match: 2. Germline V lookup: CDR1 LGHNA, CDR2 YSLEER. CDR3 length: 16 residues. CDR3 in amino acids: CASSQVGTSGNNEQFF. In nucleotides, the CDR3 is TGCGCCAGCAGCCAAGTTGGGACTAGCGGGAACAATGAGCAGTTCTTC.

This clone has a handful of counts. This chain uses TRBV4-3 with TRBJ2-2; tentative D call: TRBD1 (6 bases). Trimming took off 5 bases at V and 6 bases at J, with 16 bases between the two ends. CDR1 and CDR2 (germline): LGHNA, YSLEER. CDR3 length equals 15 residues. The DNA for the CDR3 is TGCGCCAGCAGCTCACAGGGAGTGTATGCCGGGGAGCTGTTTTTT. Protein sequence: CASSSQGVYAGELFF.

This clone was recorded many times. This chain connects TRBV7-9 to TRBJ2-3; 9 bases are a match to TRBD2. V was clipped by 11 bases and J by 3 bases; unmatched bases: 9. This CDR3 contains 14 residues. Germline values: CDR1 SEHNR, CDR2 FQNEAQ (reference sequence). This CDR3 is CASVGAGGTDTQYF. The CDR3 bases are TGTGCCTCCGTGGGAGCGGGAGGTACAGATACGCAGTATTTT.

The chain employs TRBV25-1 and TRBJ2-5, with 9 bases identical to TRBD2. V lost 7 bases, J lost 2 bases, and 8 bases stayed unmatched. The CDR3 runs to 15 residues. Germline V gene sequence: CDR1 MGHDK, CDR2 SYGVNS. The DNA of the CDR3 is TGTGCCAGCAAGACGGCGGGAGGGCCTCAAGAGACCCAGTACTTC. Translating gives CASKTAGGPQETQYF.

In the case of this clone: This same CDR3 is encoded by further DNA sequences in the sample. This chain joins TRBV7-9 and TRBJ2-7; the match to TRBD1 covers 7 bases. V was pared by 3 bases and J by 2 bases, with 4 bases of the junction left unmatched. CDR3 length equals 14 residues. Per germline, CDR1 SEHNR and CDR2 FQNEAQ (reference sequence). The CDR3 sequence: CASSLGQGAYEQYF. The CDR3 nucleotides read TGTGCCAGCAGCTTGGGGCAGGGGGCCTACGAGCAGTACTTC.

This clone occurred a few times. The rearrangement links TRBV2 to TRBJ1-1, with 7 bases fitting TRBD1. CDR3 length: 15 residues. In germline, CDR1 is SNHLY, CDR2 FYNNEI. V trimming: 6 bases; J trimming: 5 bases; junction bases outside the gene matches: 12. The CDR3: CASRTQGVRGTEAFF. The DNA for the CDR3 is TGTGCCAGCAGGACCCAGGGGGTCCGAGGAACTGAAGCTTTCTTT.

The chain links TRBV6-5 to TRBJ2-2; 12 positions match TRBD2. CDR1 and CDR2 (germline): MNHEY, SVGAGI. Trimming took 0 bases from V and 6 from J; bases not matched to a gene: 2. There are 16 residues in the CDR3. As DNA, the CDR3 is TGTGCCAGCAGTTACTCGCGACTAGCGGGAGCCGGGGAGCTGTTTTTT. Translation: CASSYSRLAGAGELFF.

CDR3 residues: CASSHQPGQGKETQYF. In DNA, the CDR3 is TGTGCCAGCAGCCACCAACCGGGACAGGGGAAAGAGACCCAGTACTTC. This chain connects TRBV7-9 to TRBJ2-5; 10 bases fit TRBD1. The J segment lost 3 bases and the V segment lost 5 bases, leaving 9 bases of the junction unmatched. Germline CDR1 reads SEHNR; CDR2 reads FQNEAQ (reference sequence). The CDR3 extends over 16 amino acids.

A remark on this clone: The same CDR3 is also encoded by other DNA sequences in this sample. DNA for the CDR3: TGTGCCAGCTCACCACGAGGCAGCCAAGAGACCCAGTACTTC. Encoded protein: CASSPRGSQETQYF. The chain uses TRBV18 and TRBJ2-5; D not resolved. V shed 1 base and J shed 1 base, with 7 bases lying between them. Per germline, CDR1 KGHSH and CDR2 LQKENI. This CDR3 has 14 amino acids. Complete variable domain (other parts from reference TRBV18 and TRBJ2-5): NAGVMQNPRHLVRRRGQEARLRCSPMKGHSHVYWYRQLPEEGLKFMVYLQKENIIDESGMPKERFSAEFPKEGPSILRIQQVVRGDSAAYFCASSPRGSQETQYFGPGTRLLVL.

The chain couples TRBV7-9 to TRBJ2-5, with 9 nucleotides matching TRBD1. This CDR3 contains 13 residues. Germline V lookup: CDR1 SEHNR, CDR2 FQNEAQ (reference sequence). V dropped 7 bases and J dropped 3; count of bases not matched to a gene: 3. The CDR3 nucleotides read TGTGCCAGCACCTGGACAGGGGAAGAGACCCAGTACTTC. Protein: CASTWTGEETQYF.

In this sample, this clone turned up a few times. The chain combines TRBV5-6 with TRBJ2-1; 7 nucleotides agree with TRBD2. The J segment lost 6 bases and the V segment lost 4 bases, leaving 4 bases of the junction unmatched. The CDR3 runs 13 residues. The V gene's germline CDR1 is SGHDT and CDR2 YYEEEE. In nucleotides, the CDR3 is TGTGCCAGCAGCCCGGGACTACCCAATGAGCAGTTCTTC. Residues: CASSPGLPNEQFF.

V is TRBV7-2 and J is TRBJ2-3; 11 bases are a match to TRBD2. CDR3 length: 18 residues. Germline lookup yields CDR1 SGHTA and CDR2 FQGNSA. Germline trimming cut 5 bases from V and 0 bases from J; bases unmatched to any gene: 10. CDR3 nucleotide sequence: TGTGCCAGCAGCCGCCAAAGTCGACTAGCGGGAAGCACAGATACGCAGTATTTT. As protein: CASSRQSRLAGSTDTQYF.

This chain connects TRBV11-2 to TRBJ2-7, with D tentatively TRBD2 (5 bases). The CDR3 spans 14 residues. The V gene's germline CDR1 is SGHAT and CDR2 FQNNGV. Trimming took off 5 bases at V and 0 bases at J, with 11 bases between the two ends. The CDR3 loop reads CASSGGRSSYEQYF. As DNA, the CDR3 is TGTGCCAGCAGCGGAGGACGGAGCTCCTACGAGCAGTACTTC.

This clone turned up a few times. V gene TRBV28 combines with J gene TRBJ1-1; the D is unclear. The CDR3 is 15 amino acids. Germline assignment: CDR1 MDHEN and CDR2 SYDVKM. With 0 bases removed from V and 0 bases from J, the gap between germline ends came to 8 bases. In DNA, the CDR3 is TGTGCCAGCAGTTTATGGAGCAGGATGAACACTGAAGCTTTCTTT. It encodes CASSLWSRMNTEAFF.

The chain employs TRBV4-2 and TRBJ2-7, with 8 bases identical to TRBD2. Germline V lookup: CDR1 LGHNA, CDR2 YNFKEQ. Trimming took 2 bases from V and 2 from J; bases not matched to a gene: 2. The length of the CDR3 is 14 residues. The CDR3 DNA follows: TGTGCCAGCAGCCAAACGGGAGGGCCCTACGAGCAGTACTTC. Protein sequence: CASSQTGGPYEQYF.

This clone occurred a few times. J is TRBJ2-1 and V is TRBV19; 11 bases map to TRBD2. The CDR3 sequence is 18 residues long. Germline CDR1 and CDR2: LNHDA and SQIVND (reference sequence). The trim removed 9 bases at V and 0 bases at J, leaving 13 bases unmatched. The CDR3, as DNA: TGTGCCAGGAGAGGTAGCGGGAGGGCCGGGGGCTCCTACAATGAGCAGTTCTTC. Its translation is CARRGSGRAGGSYNEQFF.

This clone was counted a few times. This chain joins TRBV7-2 and TRBJ2-7, with 8 positions matching TRBD2. The V and J ends lost 5 bases and 6 bases, in that order; junction bases with no gene match: 6. The CDR3 spans 13 residues. Germline V gene lookup returns CDR1 SGHTA and CDR2 FQGNSA. DNA of the CDR3: TGTGCCAGCAGCCCCCGGACTAGCTCCGAGCAGTACTTC. This codes for CASSPRTSSEQYF.

The genes are TRBV6-4 and TRBJ2-7, with 7 bases fitting TRBD1. After removal of 6 bases from V and 3 bases from J, the junction contained 11 bases not matched to a gene. The CDR3 spans 15 residues. The germline V gene has CDR1 MRHNA and CDR2 SNTAGT. CDR3 in DNA: TGTGCCAGCAGGATAAACCGGGACAGCTACTACGAGCAGTACTTC. Amino acid sequence: CASRINRDSYYEQYF.

This chain links TRBV4-3 with TRBJ2-2, with 12 nucleotides matching TRBD2. V shed 1 base, J shed 1 base, and the junction held 4 bases outside the gene matches. Per the germline V gene, CDR1 is LGHNA and CDR2 is YSLEER. This CDR3 region has 18 residues. This CDR3 is CASSQGGTSGWNTGELFF. DNA of the CDR3: TGCGCCAGCAGCCAAGGGGGGACTAGCGGGTGGAACACCGGGGAGCTGTTTTTT.

The V call is TRBV18, the J call TRBJ2-3, with D perhaps TRBD2 (5 bases). V was trimmed by 2 bases and J by 6 bases, leaving 24 bases between them. Per germline, CDR1 KGHSH and CDR2 LQKENI. This CDR3 spans 18 amino acids. The CDR3 region is CASSPRTGGLSLSDTQYF. CDR3 sequence (DNA): TGTGCCAGCTCACCAAGGACCGGTGGACTGTCTCTCTCGGATACGCAGTATTTT.

Only a few counts were recorded for this clone. The chain is built from TRBV4-3 and TRBJ2-5, with TRBD2 identical over 9 bases. The CDR3 has 18 amino acids. V gave up 4 bases and J gave up 7 bases; unmatched junction bases: 19. Per the germline V gene, CDR1 is LGHNA and CDR2 is YSLEER. CDR3 DNA sequence: TGCGCCAGCAGCCCGTACACTGGGAGCGGGAGGTCCATGGGGACCCAGTACTTC. It encodes CASSPYTGSGRSMGTQYF.

This clone showed up just a few times. The V and J genes are TRBV7-2 and TRBJ2-4; weak D call: TRBD2 (6 bases). V was pared by 9 bases and J by 8 bases, with 11 bases between. The CDR3 extends over 11 amino acids. Germline V CDR1 and CDR2: SGHTA, FQGNSA. Written as DNA, the CDR3 is TGTGCCAGTGGGTCGGGAGACATTCAGTACTTC. This translates into CASGSGDIQYF.

In its sample, this clone was seen a few times. The rearrangement links TRBV2 to TRBJ1-5; TRBD1 matches at 7 bases. The V and J ends lost 5 bases and 1 base, in that order; junction bases with no gene match: 5. The germline V gene has CDR1 SNHLY and CDR2 FYNNEI. CDR3 size: 15 residues. The CDR3 region has the DNA TGTGCCAGCAGTCGACAGGGAGTCAGCAATCAGCCCCAGCATTTT. Its translation: CASSRQGVSNQPQHF.